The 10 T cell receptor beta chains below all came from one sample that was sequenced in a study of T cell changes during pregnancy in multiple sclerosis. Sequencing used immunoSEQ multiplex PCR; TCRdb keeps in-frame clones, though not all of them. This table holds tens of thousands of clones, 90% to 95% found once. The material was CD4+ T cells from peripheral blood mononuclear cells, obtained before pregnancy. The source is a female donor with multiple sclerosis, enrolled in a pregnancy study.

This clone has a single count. Here the CDR3 reads CASSEVAGAGEQYF. The CDR3 nucleotides read TGTGCCAGCTCAGAAGTAGCGGGAGCTGGCGAGCAGTACTTC. The chain combines TRBV18 with TRBJ2-7, with 9 positions matching TRBD2. The CDR3 consists of 14 residues. The ends lost 5 bases at V and 6 bases at J; junction bases unmatched: 8. Germline assignment: CDR1 KGHSH and CDR2 LQKENI.

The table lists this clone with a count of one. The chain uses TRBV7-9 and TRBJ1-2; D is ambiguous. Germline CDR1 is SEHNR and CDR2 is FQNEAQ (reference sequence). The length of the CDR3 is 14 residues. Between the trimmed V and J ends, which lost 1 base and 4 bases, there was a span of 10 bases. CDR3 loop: CASSLGSTGYGYTF. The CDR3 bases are TGTGCCAGCAGCTTAGGTAGTACCGGCTATGGCTACACCTTC.

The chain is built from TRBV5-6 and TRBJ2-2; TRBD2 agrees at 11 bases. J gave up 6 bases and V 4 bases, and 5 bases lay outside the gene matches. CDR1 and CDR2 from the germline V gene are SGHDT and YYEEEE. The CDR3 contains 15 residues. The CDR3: CASSHIAGGPGELFF. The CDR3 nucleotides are TGTGCCAGCAGCCATATAGCGGGAGGGCCCGGGGAGCTGTTTTTT.

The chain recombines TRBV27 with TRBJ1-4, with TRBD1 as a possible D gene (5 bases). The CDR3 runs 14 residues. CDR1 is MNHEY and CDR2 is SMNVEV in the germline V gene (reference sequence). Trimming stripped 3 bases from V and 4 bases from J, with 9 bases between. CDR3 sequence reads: CASSLGRRNEKLFF. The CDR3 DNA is TGTGCCAGCAGTTTGGGGCGCCGTAATGAAAAACTGTTTTTT.

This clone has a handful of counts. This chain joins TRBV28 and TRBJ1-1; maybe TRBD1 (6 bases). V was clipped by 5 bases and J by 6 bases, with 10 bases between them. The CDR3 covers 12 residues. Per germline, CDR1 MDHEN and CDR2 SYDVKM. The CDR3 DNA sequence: TGTGCCAGCAGTCTCCCAGGGGCTGAAGCTTTCTTT. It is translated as CASSLPGAEAFF.

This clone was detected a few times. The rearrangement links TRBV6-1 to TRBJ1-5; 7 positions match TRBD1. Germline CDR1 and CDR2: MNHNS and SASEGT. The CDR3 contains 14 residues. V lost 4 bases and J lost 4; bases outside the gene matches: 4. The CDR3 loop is CASSGQGINQPQHF. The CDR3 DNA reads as TGTGCCAGCAGTGGACAGGGCATTAATCAGCCCCAGCATTTT.

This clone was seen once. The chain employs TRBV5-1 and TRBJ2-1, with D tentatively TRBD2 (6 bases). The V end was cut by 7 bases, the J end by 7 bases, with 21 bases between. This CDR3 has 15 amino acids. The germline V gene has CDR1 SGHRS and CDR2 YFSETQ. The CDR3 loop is CASAGIAASLNEQFF. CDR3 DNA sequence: TGCGCCAGCGCTGGGATAGCGGCCTCCTTGAATGAGCAGTTCTTC.

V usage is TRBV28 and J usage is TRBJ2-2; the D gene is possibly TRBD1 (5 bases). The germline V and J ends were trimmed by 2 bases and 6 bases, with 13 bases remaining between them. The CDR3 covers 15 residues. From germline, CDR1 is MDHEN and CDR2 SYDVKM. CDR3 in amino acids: CASSLHRQGPGELFF. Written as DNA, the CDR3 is TGTGCCAGCAGTTTACACCGGCAGGGCCCCGGGGAGCTGTTTTTT.

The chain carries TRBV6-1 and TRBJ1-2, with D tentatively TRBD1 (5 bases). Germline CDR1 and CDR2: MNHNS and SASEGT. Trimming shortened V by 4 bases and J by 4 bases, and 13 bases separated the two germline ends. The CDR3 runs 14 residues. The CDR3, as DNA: TGTGCCAGCAGTGTGACCGGGACTGCCTATGGCTACACCTTC. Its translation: CASSVTGTAYGYTF.

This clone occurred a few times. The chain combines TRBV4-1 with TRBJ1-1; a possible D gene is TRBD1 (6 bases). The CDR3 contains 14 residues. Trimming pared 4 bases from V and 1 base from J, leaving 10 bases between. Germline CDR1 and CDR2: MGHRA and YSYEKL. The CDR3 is CASSRQDPNTEAFF. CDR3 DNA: TGCGCCAGCAGCCGACAGGACCCGAACACTGAAGCTTTCTTT.